Listed here is a single T cell receptor (beta chain). Trimming took off 6 bases at V and 4 bases at J, with 11 bases between the two ends. There are 12 residues in the CDR3. The germline V gene encodes CDR1 SQVTM and CDR2 ANQGSEA. The data are from a study of blood T cell repertoires in COVID-19. Authors' analysis steps: By means of reference gene primer amplification, nucleated cell counts were estimated. Sequencing was performed with immunoSEQ multiplex PCR; in TCRdb, only in-frame clones are kept and a portion is missing. V and J calls and clone size are as listed in that table; D and trimming were resolved from the DNA. Of a few hundred thousand clones in the sample, 70% to 90% were seen once.

The V call is TRBV29-1, the J call TRBJ2-3; possible D gene TRBD1, 5 bases. What was sequenced was peripheral blood. The TCR comes from a man older than 75 with acute or convalescent COVID-19. CDR3 bases: TGCAGCGTCCGGGTAGGGGCAGATACGCAGTATTTT. It encodes CSVRVGADTQYF.